This T cell receptor (beta chain) was recorded in a study of OX40 agonist ivuxolimab in advanced cancers. Overall study: Partial response was recorded in three patients: one hepatocellular carcinoma and two cutaneous melanoma cases. Broader study findings: Determination of antigen specificity was not performed for the expanded peripheral T cells.

The ends were cut back, 6 bases at V and 1 base at J, with 9 bases in the middle. This CDR3 comprises 13 residues. From germline, CDR1 is WNHNN and CDR2 SYGVQD (reference sequence). This clone has only a few counts. Its antigen is currently unknown. TCRdb's copy holds only in-frame clones and misses some; the assay was immunoSEQ multiplex PCR. The table shows 90,000 or so clones, with 80% to 95% occurring only once. The sample in question was CD4+ or CD8+ T cells sorted from blood, obtained in a trial of the OX40 agonist ivuxolimab. This chain connects TRBV10-1 to TRBJ1-1; the D gene is possibly TRBD1 (6 bases). The origin of this receptor is an adult with an advanced solid tumor such as melanoma, head and neck, liver or kidney cancer. CDR3 sequence: CASSTGPNTEAFF. For the CDR3, the DNA is TGCGCCAGCAGCACAGGGCCGAACACTGAAGCTTTCTTT.